One and the same sample provided the 30 T cell receptor beta chains below, sequenced in a study of glioma-infiltrating T cells after dendritic cell vaccination. Time point noted: after dendritic cell vaccination, including at tumor progression/relapse. The protocol was immunoSEQ multiplex PCR, while the TCRdb copy is restricted to in-frame clones and leaves out a portion. The profile shows 50,000 to 65,000 clones, around 85% of them singletons. Sequenced material: blood, taken after dendritic cell vaccination. Receptors were obtained from a human donor with glioblastoma.

V usage is TRBV6-5 and J usage is TRBJ2-5, with unresolved D. The CDR3 covers 15 residues. Trimming took 5 bases from V and 2 from J, leaving 15 bases between them. The germline V gene encodes CDR1 MNHEY and CDR2 SVGAGI. DNA for the CDR3: TGTGCCAGCAGTAACACACAAGGAGAACAAGAGACCCAGTACTTC. Its protein product is CASSNTQGEQETQYF.

This clone was observed a handful of times. This chain links TRBV5-6 with TRBJ1-2; no clear D. Per germline, CDR1 SGHDT and CDR2 YYEEEE. Trimming stripped 3 bases from V and 6 bases from J, with 18 bases between. CDR3 length: 15 residues. The CDR3 is CASSWAAGLPHGYTF. The DNA of the CDR3 is TGTGCCAGCAGCTGGGCCGCCGGCCTTCCCCATGGCTACACCTTC. Drawing the rest from reference TRBV5-6 and TRBJ1-2, the complete variable domain is DAGVTQSPTHLIKTRGQQVTLRCSPKSGHDTVSWYQQALGQGPQFIFQYYEEEERQRGNFPDRFSGHQFPNYSSELNVNALLLGDSALYLCASSWAAGLPHGYTFGSGTRLTVV.

The chain uses TRBV5-1 and TRBJ2-5; 11 bases map to TRBD1. The better agreement between TRBJ2-7 and the DNA end casts doubt on the J call. The length of the CDR3 is 15 residues. Germline V CDR1 and CDR2: SGHRS, YFSETQ. The CDR3 bases are TGCGCCAGCAGCCCCGGGACAGGGGGTTCCTACGAGCAGTACTTC. It encodes CASSPGTGGSYEQYF.

CDR3 coding DNA: TGTGCCAGCAGCCACCCTAGCGGGGGGGCCGTCGAGACCCAGTACTTC. It specifies CASSHPSGGAVETQYF. This chain connects TRBV4-2 to TRBJ2-5; 12 bases are a match to TRBD2. V gave up 3 bases and J gave up 5 bases; unmatched junction bases: 7. The CDR3 runs 16 residues. CDR1 is LGHNA and CDR2 is YNFKEQ in the germline V gene.

The chain has TRBV29-1 and TRBJ2-2; 11 bases are a match to TRBD1. Germline V gene data show CDR1 as SQVTM and CDR2 as ANQGSEA. Trimming cost V 5 bases and J 7 bases; bases outside gene matches: 9. This CDR3 is built from 15 residues. This CDR3 is CSVKWTGGAVGELFF. In DNA, the CDR3 is TGCAGCGTTAAATGGACAGGGGGCGCGGTCGGGGAGCTGTTTTTT.

The CDR3 bases are TGTGCCAGCTCCCTCCCCGGACAGGTCGCTAACTATGGCTACACCTTC. This translates into CASSLPGQVANYGYTF. This chain joins TRBV18 and TRBJ1-2; 7 bases are shared with TRBD1. Germline CDR1 reads KGHSH; CDR2 reads LQKENI. Germline trimming cut 6 bases from V and 0 bases from J; bases unmatched to any gene: 10. This CDR3 comprises 16 residues.

The V call is TRBV6-1, the J call TRBJ1-5; perhaps TRBD1 as D (5 bases). Germline values: CDR1 MNHNS, CDR2 SASEGT. The V gene lost 7 bases and the J gene lost 4 bases, with 11 bases spanning the gap. This CDR3 comprises 13 residues. CDR3 nucleotides: TGTGCCAGCAAGGTGACAGCAAATCAGCCCCAGCATTTT. This sequence encodes CASKVTANQPQHF.

This chain joins TRBV6-6 and TRBJ1-2; tentative D call: TRBD1 (5 bases). V was trimmed by 8 bases and J by 6 bases, leaving 22 bases between them. CDR3 length: 15 residues. Germline CDR1 and CDR2: MNHNY and SVGAGI (reference sequence). CDR3 nucleotides: TGTGCCAGCTCCCCCCGCCGGGGGGTCTCACATGGCTACACCTTC. Amino acid sequence: CASSPRRGVSHGYTF.

Only a few counts were recorded for this clone. The gene calls are TRBV4-2 and TRBJ1-2; weak D call: TRBD1 (6 bases). Trimming took 1 base from V and 5 from J, leaving 8 bases between them. The CDR3 has 13 residues. Germline V gene lookup returns CDR1 LGHNA and CDR2 YNFKEQ. DNA for the CDR3: TGTGCCAGCAGCCAAGCTGGACAGTATGGCTACACCTTC. Encoded protein: CASSQAGQYGYTF.

This clone showed up just a few times. The genes are TRBV30 and TRBJ2-7; 7 positions agree with TRBD2. V shed 0 bases, J shed 4 bases, and the junction held 3 bases outside the gene matches. This CDR3 is built from 13 residues. Germline V gene data show CDR1 as GTSNPN and CDR2 as SVGIG (reference sequence). The CDR3 region has the DNA TGTGCCTGGAGTGTAGAAGCGGGGTACGAGCAGTACTTC. Its protein is CAWSVEAGYEQYF.

The CDR3 sequence is CASSQTSGGLIDTQYF. The CDR3 nucleotides are TGTGCCAGCAGTCAGACTAGCGGGGGGTTAATAGATACGCAGTATTTT. This chain connects TRBV5-4 to TRBJ2-3, with 13 bases fitting TRBD2. Germline CDR1 and CDR2: SGHNT and YYREEE (reference sequence). The J segment lost 5 bases and the V segment lost 5 bases, leaving 8 bases of the junction unmatched. The CDR3 consists of 16 residues.

The chain uses TRBV7-8 and TRBJ2-7; 7 bases agree with TRBD2. The trim removed 5 bases at V and 2 bases at J, leaving 12 bases unmatched. This CDR3 contains 16 residues. Germline V lookup: CDR1 SGHVS, CDR2 FQNEAQ. The CDR3 coding sequence is TGTGCCAGCAGCCTGGCCAGTGGGACTATCACCTACGAGCAGTACTTC. This sequence encodes CASSLASGTITYEQYF. The full variable domain, its missing parts supplied by reference TRBV7-8 and TRBJ2-7, is GAGVSQSPRYKVAKRGQDVALRCDPISGHVSLFWYQQALGQGPEFLTYFQNEAQLDKSGLPSDRFFAERPEGSVSTLKIQRTQQEDSAVYLCASSLASGTITYEQYFGPGTRLTVT.

This chain connects TRBV5-8 to TRBJ2-5, with a weak D call TRBD2 (6 bases). This CDR3 spans 13 amino acids. The V end lost 4 bases, the J end lost 5 bases, and 12 bases lay between the germline ends. Germline V CDR1 and CDR2: SGHTS, YDEGEE. DNA of the CDR3: TGTGCCAGCAGCCCGGGACTTCGGGAGACCCAGTACTTC. Protein sequence: CASSPGLRETQYF.

The rearrangement links TRBV5-1 to TRBJ2-1; D possibly corresponds to TRBD2 (5 bases). Germline CDR1 reads SGHRS; CDR2 reads YFSETQ. V was pared by 4 bases and J by 0 bases, with 11 bases between. This CDR3 region has 15 residues. CDR3 coding DNA: TGCGCCAGCAGCGCGACTAAGAGCTCCTACAATGAGCAGTTCTTC. Encoded protein: CASSATKSSYNEQFF.

The J gene is TRBJ1-2, the V gene TRBV27, with 9 bases identical to TRBD1. Germline lookup yields CDR1 MNHEY and CDR2 SMNVEV (reference sequence). The CDR3 consists of 14 residues. V lost 5 bases to trimming and J lost 3 bases; unmatched junction nucleotides: 4. CDR3: CASSLRQGDYGYTF. DNA of the CDR3: TGTGCCAGCAGTCTTAGACAGGGGGACTATGGCTACACCTTC.

The rearrangement links TRBV7-3 to TRBJ1-1; possibly TRBD1 for D (6 bases). Trimming took off 5 bases at V and 3 bases at J, with 16 bases between the two ends. CDR1 SGHTA and CDR2 FQGTGA come from the germline V gene. The CDR3 is 15 residues long. The CDR3 is CASSANRAMDTEAFF. The CDR3, as DNA: TGTGCCAGCAGCGCGAACAGGGCGATGGACACTGAAGCTTTCTTT.

The chain is built from TRBV20-1 and TRBJ2-2; unclear D gene. The CDR3 has 11 amino acids. Germline loops: CDR1 DFQATT, CDR2 SNEGSKA (reference sequence). Trimming took 6 bases from V and 6 from J, leaving 8 bases between them. The CDR3 DNA reads as TGCAGTGCATATGAGGCCGGGGAGCTGTTTTTT. This codes for CSAYEAGELFF.

The chain employs TRBV4-2 and TRBJ1-1; weak D call: TRBD1 (5 bases). The CDR3 has 15 residues. Germline assignment: CDR1 LGHNA and CDR2 YNFKEQ. Trimming took off 1 base at V and 4 bases at J, with 13 bases between the two ends. CDR3 sequence (DNA): TGTGCCAGCAGCCAAGTAGGGGATTTGAGCACTGAAGCTTTCTTT. Translating gives CASSQVGDLSTEAFF.

The V gene is TRBV7-2, the J gene TRBJ2-7; 9 bases align to TRBD1. This CDR3 has 13 residues. CDR1 SGHTA and CDR2 FQGNSA come from the germline V gene. With V trimmed by 5 bases and J by 5 bases, 4 bases remained unmatched. The CDR3 nucleotides read TGTGCCAGCAGCCGGGACAGGGTTAACGAGCAGTACTTC. It yields the protein CASSRDRVNEQYF.

The chain joins TRBV9 to TRBJ2-5; possibly TRBD2 for D (5 bases). Germline loops: CDR1 SGDLS, CDR2 YYNGEE. The germline V and J ends were trimmed by 1 base and 2 bases, with 9 bases remaining between them. The CDR3 runs 14 residues. Here the CDR3 DNA reads TGTGCCAGCAGCGTAATGGGGAGTCAAGAGACCCAGTACTTC. This codes for CASSVMGSQETQYF.

J is TRBJ2-5 and V is TRBV7-2, with 9 bases identical to TRBD1. J lost 2 bases, V lost 2 bases, and 6 bases had no gene match. The CDR3 runs 16 residues. The germline V gene has CDR1 SGHTA and CDR2 FQGNSA. In DNA form, the CDR3 reads TGTGCCAGCAGCTTATTGGGACAGGGTGTACAAGAGACCCAGTACTTC. It specifies CASSLLGQGVQETQYF.

The chain links TRBV7-2 to TRBJ1-5, with D perhaps matching TRBD1 (6 bases). The CDR3 covers 16 residues. Trimming removed 5 bases at V and 2 bases at J, with 16 bases between. Germline CDR1 reads SGHTA; CDR2 reads FQGNSA. CDR3 sequence: CASSLRGASGNQPQHF. DNA of the CDR3: TGTGCCAGCAGCCTACGGGGGGCCTCGGGCAATCAGCCCCAGCATTTT.

The chain joins TRBV4-3 to TRBJ2-2, with 8 bases identical to TRBD1. Germline CDR1 is LGHNA and CDR2 is YSLEER. V shed 6 bases, J shed 5 bases, and the junction held 8 bases outside the gene matches. This CDR3 has 15 residues. CDR3: CASRAGGAWTGELFF. The CDR3 DNA reads as TGCGCCAGCAGAGCAGGGGGCGCATGGACCGGGGAGCTGTTTTTT.

The V and J genes are TRBV5-6 and TRBJ1-2; tentative D call: TRBD1 (5 bases). The CDR3 consists of 15 residues. V gave up 3 bases and J gave up 7 bases, with 19 bases separating them. Germline V gives CDR1 SGHDT, CDR2 YYEEEE. Here the CDR3 reads CASSSPAGRAGGYTF. The CDR3 DNA sequence: TGTGCCAGCAGCTCCCCCGCGGGACGGGCAGGTGGCTACACCTTC. The whole variable domain, filled in from reference TRBV5-6 and TRBJ1-2, reads DAGVTQSPTHLIKTRGQQVTLRCSPKSGHDTVSWYQQALGQGPQFIFQYYEEEERQRGNFPDRFSGHQFPNYSSELNVNALLLGDSALYLCASSSPAGRAGGYTFGSGTRLTVV.

The chain recombines TRBV4-3 with TRBJ1-1; D might be TRBD1 (5 bases). This CDR3 contains 15 residues. V was clipped by 5 bases and J by 4 bases, with 17 bases between them. Germline loops: CDR1 LGHNA, CDR2 YSLEER. CDR3 residues: CASSGSGREGTEAFF. CDR3 nucleotides: TGCGCCAGCAGCGGATCAGGGAGGGAGGGCACTGAAGCTTTCTTT.

The chain uses TRBV15 and TRBJ1-2; a weak D match, TRBD1 (6 bases). V lost 1 base and J 1 base, leaving 7 bases between the germline ends. Looked up from germline, CDR1 is LNHNV and CDR2 is YYDKDF (reference sequence). The CDR3 extends over 14 amino acids. The CDR3 sequence: CATSRAGVNYGYTF. CDR3 bases: TGTGCCACCAGCAGAGCAGGGGTTAACTATGGCTACACCTTC.

The chain combines TRBV5-1 with TRBJ1-6; D is uncertain. V was shortened by 2 bases and J by 7 bases, with 10 bases between the two germline ends. The germline V gene has CDR1 SGHRS and CDR2 YFSETQ. The CDR3 is made up of 14 amino acids. CDR3 protein: CASSFRRGNSPLHF. The CDR3 DNA is TGCGCCAGCAGCTTTCGGAGAGGGAATTCACCCCTCCACTTT.

V and J are TRBV27 and TRBJ1-6; 9 positions match TRBD1. Germline V gene sequence: CDR1 MNHEY, CDR2 SMNVEV (reference sequence). The CDR3 sequence is 14 residues long. With 5 bases clipped from V and 9 bases from J, the junction kept 5 bases outside the gene matches. Here the CDR3 reads CASSTGTGTSPLHF. The CDR3 bases are TGTGCCAGCAGTACCGGGACAGGGACTTCACCCCTCCACTTT.

The chain links TRBV6-5 to TRBJ1-1; D is ambiguous. V was cut by 4 bases and J by 8 bases, with 8 bases left in between. Per germline, CDR1 MNHEY and CDR2 SVGAGI. The CDR3 is 11 amino acids. CDR3: CASSSTEEAFF. The CDR3 DNA sequence: TGTGCCAGCAGTTCAACAGAAGAAGCTTTCTTT.

The CDR3, as DNA: TGCGCCAGCAGCTTGGAGTTGGCGGGGGGGCTGGTAGATACGCAGTATTTT. Its protein product is CASSLELAGGLVDTQYF. The V gene is TRBV5-1, the J gene TRBJ2-3; 9 positions agree with TRBD2. CDR1 and CDR2 from the germline V gene are SGHRS and YFSETQ. Trimming removed 0 bases from V and 5 bases from J; junction bases left unmatched: 10. There are 17 residues in the CDR3.